This TCR beta chain was captured in a study of control samples from healthy donors and cancer patients. V gave up 1 base and J gave up 5 bases, with 7 bases separating them. This CDR3 has 13 residues. The germline gives CDR1 WSHSY, CDR2 SAAADI. Only in-frame clones appear in the TCRdb table, and some are missing; sequencing was by immunoSEQ multiplex PCR. This sample has roughly 400,000 clones, with roughly 90% found just once. Sequenced: PBMCs. The TCR was taken from a man between 40 and 49 years old with head and neck cancer. The V call is TRBV10-2, the J call TRBJ2-3; D tentatively fits TRBD1 or TRBD2 (5 bases each). CDR3 loop: CASSEWDLDTQYF. CDR3 DNA sequence: TGCGCCAGCAGTGAGTGGGACCTAGATACGCAGTATTTT.